This is a list of T cell receptor beta chains from one sample in a study of shared clonotypes between healthy human individuals. Method: immunoSEQ multiplex PCR; TCRdb's copy keeps in-frame clones and lacks some. The table shows about 1.1 million clones, with around three quarters occurring only once. Sample: memory CD4+ T cells from PBMCs. The receptors stem from a man between 18 and 29 years old in good health. Some clones in this sample may be carry-over from other donors' samples. Each CDR3 is given with its conserved first and last residue. The D gene is left open where the match is weak. Not every row has a clone size; where given, it reads once, few, many or a size class.

size	V	D	J	CDR3	DNA
.	TRBV9	TRBD2	TRBJ2-3	CASSDPRASGGLSTDTQYF	TGTGCCAGCAGCGACCCGCGGGCTAGCGGGGGACTTAGCACAGATACGCAGTATTTT
few	TRBV11-2	TRBD1	TRBJ2-2	CASSLNSWDRVFTGELFF	TGTGCCAGCAGCTTAAATTCCTGGGACAGGGTTTTTACCGGGGAGCTGTTTTTT
.	TRBV19	.	TRBJ2-6	CASSGSPAYAGANVLTF	TGTGCCAGTAGTGGATCCCCCGCTTATGCCGGGGCCAACGTCCTGACTTTC
.	TRBV15	.	TRBJ2-1	CATSRRLRTTLENEQFF	TGTGCCACCAGCAGACGACTCAGGACTACCCTCGAGAATGAGCAGTTCTTC
.	TRBV5-8	.	TRBJ1-3	CASSLATGSGLRGNTIYF	TGTGCCAGCAGCTTGGCAACCGGCTCGGGACTTCGAGGAAACACCATATATTTT
.	TRBV18	TRBD1	TRBJ2-3	CASSPPGTGTDTQYF	TGTGCCAGCTCACCACCTGGGACAGGCACAGATACGCAGTATTTT
.	TRBV2	.	TRBJ2-3	CASRQDREVTDTQYF	TGTGCCAGCAGGCAAGACAGGGAGGTTACAGATACGCAGTATTTT
.	TRBV7-9	.	TRBJ2-7	CASGHGRWTSNEQYF	TGTGCCAGCGGCCACGGACGCTGGACGTCCAACGAGCAGTACTTC
.	TRBV30	.	TRBJ2-7	CAWRDSDEQYF	TGTGCCTGGAGGGACAGCGACGAGCAGTACTTC
.	TRBV18	.	TRBJ1-5	CASSPPLGSNQPQHF	TGTGCCAGCTCACCCCCGTTGGGGAGCAATCAGCCCCAGCATTTT
.	TRBV6-1	TRBD2	TRBJ2-7	CASSSGLAGTYEQYF	TGTGCCAGCAGTTCGGGCCTAGCGGGAACCTACGAGCAGTACTTC
.	TRBV18	.	TRBJ2-1	CASFPPAPKILPYNEQFF	TGTGCCAGCTTTCCCCCAGCCCCCAAGATTCTCCCCTACAATGAGCAGTTCTTC
.	TRBV27	TRBD1	TRBJ1-4	CASSSRQGVEGKLFF	TGTGCCAGCAGCTCTCGACAGGGAGTGGAGGGGAAACTGTTTTTT
.	TRBV7-9	.	TRBJ2-5	CASSEGTFQETQYF	TGTGCCAGCAGCGAAGGGACTTTCCAAGAGACCCAGTACTTC
.	TRBV9	.	TRBJ1-1	CASSVAPQNTEAFF	TGTGCCAGCAGCGTAGCCCCACAGAACACTGAAGCTTTCTTT
.	TRBV2	TRBD1	TRBJ2-3	CASNRDRTSTDTQYF	TGTGCCAGCAACCGGGACAGAACTAGCACAGATACGCAGTATTTT
.	TRBV6-6	.	TRBJ1-1	CASNLPFHSGGTEAFF	TGTGCCAGCAACCTCCCCTTCCACAGCGGAGGCACTGAAGCTTTCTTT
many	TRBV4-2	TRBD2	TRBJ2-3	CASSQGSSGGTDTQYF	TGTGCCAGCAGCCAAGGCTCGAGCGGGGGCACAGATACGCAGTATTTT
.	TRBV11-2	.	TRBJ1-1	CTSSPDRLNTEAFF	TGTACCAGCAGCCCAGACAGACTGAACACTGAAGCTTTCTTT
.	TRBV11-2	.	TRBJ2-5	CASSLAGEEVKTQYF	TGTGCCAGCAGCTTAGCCGGGGAAGAAGTGAAGACCCAGTACTTC
.	TRBV5-4	.	TRBJ2-1	CASRGGTAYNEQFF	TGTGCCAGCAGGGGAGGGACAGCTTACAATGAGCAGTTCTTC
.	TRBV11-2	.	TRBJ1-1	CASIRMAPGTEAFF	TGTGCCAGCATCCGGATGGCCCCGGGGACTGAAGCTTTCTTT
.	TRBV7-3	TRBD2	TRBJ2-3	CASSRTSASSTDTQYF	TGTGCCAGCAGCAGGACTAGCGCCTCTAGCACAGATACGCAGTATTTT
.	TRBV5-1	TRBD2	TRBJ2-2	CASSLLPSSGSNTGELFF	TGCGCCAGCAGCTTGCTCCCCTCTAGCGGTTCGAACACCGGGGAGCTGTTTTTT
.	TRBV23-1	.	TRBJ1-2	CASSLMKLGTDYGYTF	TGCGCCAGCAGTCTTATGAAATTGGGTACGGACTATGGCTACACCTTC